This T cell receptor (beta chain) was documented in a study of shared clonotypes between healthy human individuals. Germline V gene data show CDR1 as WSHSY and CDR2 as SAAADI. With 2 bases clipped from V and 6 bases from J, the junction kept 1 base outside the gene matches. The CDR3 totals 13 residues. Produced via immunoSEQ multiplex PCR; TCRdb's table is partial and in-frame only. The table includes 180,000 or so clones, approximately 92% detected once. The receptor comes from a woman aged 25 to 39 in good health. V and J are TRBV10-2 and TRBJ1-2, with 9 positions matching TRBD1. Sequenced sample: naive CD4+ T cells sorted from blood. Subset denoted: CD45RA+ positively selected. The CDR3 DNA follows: TGCGCCAGCAGTGAGGGGACAGGGAATGGCTACACCTTC. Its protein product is CASSEGTGNGYTF.